The present entry profiles one T cell receptor beta chain with its context. Repertoires were generated with immunoSEQ multiplex PCR, while TCRdb's copy carries only in-frame clones and drops some. In the table there are under 2.5 million clones, roughly 92% of which are singletons. These data belong to a study of shared clonotypes between healthy human individuals. Looked up from germline, CDR1 is SGHTA and CDR2 is FQGNSA. Trimming cost V 5 bases and J 0 bases; bases outside gene matches: 16. There are 19 residues in the CDR3. Sequencing used naive CD4+ T cells from PBMCs. Noted subset: CD45RA+ positively selected. The chain recombines TRBV7-2 with TRBJ1-3; TRBD1 matches at 7 bases. The receptor was derived from a young man in good health. Some clones in this sample may be carry-over from other donors' samples. This chain's CDR3 is CASSKGYHRGINSGNTIYF. As DNA, the CDR3 is TGTGCCAGCAGCAAAGGTTACCACAGGGGAATTAACTCTGGAAACACCATATATTTT.